The rows below give T cell receptor beta chains drawn from one sample of a study of blood T cell repertoires in COVID-19. Method: immunoSEQ multiplex PCR; TCRdb's copy keeps in-frame clones and lacks some. Among some 370,000 clones, around 91% were seen once, and the ten largest hold 6.5%. The sequenced sample consisted of peripheral blood. These receptor sequences come from a man aged 18 to 35 with active or convalescent COVID-19. Both conserved end residues are part of each CDR3. The D gene is left open where the match is weak. A clone size is listed for some rows: how often the clone was seen (once, few, many), or a class if it is expanded.

d_gene	v_gene	abundance	j_gene	CDR3aa	CDR3nt
-	TRBV5-6	-	TRBJ1-1	CASSGPVEAFF	TGTGCCAGCAGTGGGCCAGTTGAAGCTTTCTTT
-	TRBV28	-	TRBJ2-1	CASSSGGASGTYNEQFF	TGTGCCAGCAGTTCTGGGGGGGCCAGCGGGACCTACAATGAGCAGTTCTTC
-	TRBV24-1	-	TRBJ1-5	CATSGAGNGPQHF	TGTGCCACCAGTGGGGCAGGGAACGGGCCCCAGCATTTT
TRBD2	TRBV18	-	TRBJ2-3	CASSPPGLAGATDTQYF	TGTGCCAGCTCACCACCCGGACTAGCGGGAGCCACAGATACGCAGTATTTT
-	TRBV7-3	-	TRBJ2-5	CASSPAGAWETQYF	TGTGCCAGCAGCCCGGCGGGGGCGTGGGAGACCCAGTACTTC
TRBD1	TRBV10-3	-	TRBJ1-5	CAISESTGVNQPQHF	TGTGCCATCAGTGAATCGACAGGGGTCAATCAGCCCCAGCATTTT
-	TRBV19	-	TRBJ1-6	CASNPGQNNSPLHF	TGTGCCAGTAACCCCGGACAGAATAATTCACCCCTCCACTTT
-	TRBV6-5	-	TRBJ1-1	CASQTGDTEAFF	TGTGCCAGTCAAACCGGGGACACTGAAGCTTTCTTT
-	TRBV5-5	-	TRBJ1-4	CASSFEGATNEKLFF	TGTGCCAGCAGCTTCGAGGGTGCAACTAATGAAAAACTGTTTTTT
TRBD2	TRBV9	-	TRBJ2-1	CASSVGGLNSNEQFF	TGTGCCAGCAGCGTAGGGGGACTAAATTCCAATGAGCAGTTCTTC
TRBD1	TRBV5-8	-	TRBJ1-2	CASSGNRGRGYGYTF	TGTGCCAGCAGCGGAAACAGGGGGAGAGGCTATGGCTACACCTTC
-	TRBV6-1	-	TRBJ1-5	CASSDRGGNQPQHF	TGTGCCAGCAGTGACAGGGGTGGCAATCAGCCCCAGCATTTT
TRBD1	TRBV9	-	TRBJ1-3	CASSADRLQGYGNTIYF	TGTGCCAGCAGCGCAGATCGTTTACAGGGGTATGGAAACACCATATATTTT
TRBD1	TRBV19	-	TRBJ1-2	CASSPGQAANYGYTF	TGTGCCAGTAGCCCCGGACAGGCAGCTAACTATGGCTACACCTTC
TRBD1	TRBV6-2/TRBV6-3	-	TRBJ1-1	CASSAGQGPTEAFF	TGTGCCAGCAGTGCCGGACAGGGGCCCACTGAAGCTTTCTTT
-	TRBV28	once	TRBJ1-1	CASRSVMNTEAFF	TGTGCCAGCAGGTCAGTCATGAACACTGAAGCTTTCTTT
-	TRBV6-6	-	TRBJ2-7	CASTRLTGTYEQYF	TGTGCCAGCACCAGATTGACAGGAACCTACGAGCAGTACTTC
-	TRBV5-6	-	TRBJ1-5	CASSTAGGIGQPQHF	TGTGCCAGCAGCACCGCTGGGGGGATCGGTCAGCCCCAGCATTTT
-	TRBV19	-	TRBJ1-1	CASSPAMNTEAFF	TGTGCCAGTAGCCCTGCTATGAACACTGAAGCTTTCTTT
TRBD1	TRBV13	-	TRBJ1-2	CASSLEVGRGRSGYTF	TGTGCCAGCAGCTTAGAGGTGGGAAGGGGGCGATCTGGCTACACCTTC
-	TRBV30	-	TRBJ2-7	CAWGRAYEQYF	TGTGCCTGGGGACGCGCCTACGAGCAGTACTTC
TRBD2	TRBV9	-	TRBJ2-3	CASSVARGLAPDTQYF	TGTGCCAGCAGCGTAGCTCGGGGACTAGCCCCAGATACGCAGTATTTT
TRBD1	TRBV4-1	-	TRBJ2-5	CASSQDGTAKETQYF	TGCGCCAGCAGCCAAGATGGGACAGCCAAAGAGACCCAGTACTTC
-	TRBV28	-	TRBJ2-1	CASSFHGTGYNEQFF	TGTGCCAGCAGTTTCCATGGGACTGGCTACAATGAGCAGTTCTTC